Given below is one T cell receptor beta chain in context. The antigen this receptor binds is unknown. No much larger clonotype is one base removed from it; base qualities were not supplied. Genomic DNA was isolated from the sorted cells so that the TCRbeta CDR3 region could be sequenced. TCRbeta CDR3 regions were sequenced using the immunoSEQ Assay. Imported from immuneACCESS, the table was reduced by TCRdb to in-frame sequences with V and J called. These copies leave out some clones; in studies compared against another copy, an unresolved V gene accounts for under half, and the cause of the remainder is not known. The sample table lists 55,000 to 75,000 clones, more than 85% of them with a count of one. Approximately 1.1% of the sample comes from the top ten. Patients with a history of autoimmune disease or receiving systemic immunosuppression were excluded from the trial. In every dose cohort, peripheral blood was drawn for TCR sequencing at baseline, cycle 4 day 1, and cycle 7 day 1. Samples came from an open-label, multicenter, first-in-human phase I dose-escalation trial of ivuxolimab. Adults with locally advanced or metastatic head and neck squamous cell, hepatocellular, melanoma or renal cell carcinoma were enrolled in the trial. Before TCR sequencing, CD4+ and CD8+ T cells were separately sorted from peripheral blood.

This sample is drawn from a study of OX40 agonist ivuxolimab in advanced cancers. For context, the study as a whole: Ivuxolimab was a fully human IgG2 agonistic monoclonal antibody targeting the costimulatory receptor OX40 (CD134). Intravenous ivuxolimab was administered to patients every 2 weeks at six dose levels: 0.01, 0.1, 0.3, 1.5, 3 and 10 mg/kg. Of the approximately 53 patients in dose escalation, about 20 had hepatocellular carcinoma, about 15 had melanoma, 9 had renal cell carcinoma and 9 had head and neck cancer. In the dose-escalation cohort, around four fifths of patients were male, and the mean age was approximately 64 years, with a range of about 23 to 90. Patients were allowed to have had prior anti-PD-1, anti-PD-L1 or anti-CTLA-4 therapy, and approximately 40% of the dose-escalation patients had been treated with checkpoint inhibitors. Partial responses occurred in three dose-escalation patients: two with cutaneous melanoma and one with hepatocellular carcinoma. The point of sequencing TCRbeta in the periphery was to test whether ivuxolimab changed TCR sequence diversity and drove clonal T-cell expansion. The paper describes the monotherapy dose-escalation part (N = 52 patients) of the phase I trial of ivuxolimab.

The germline V and J ends show losses of 4 bases and 5 bases respectively, and no gene match explains 10 bases of the junction. The CDR3 runs 15 residues from the cysteine to the phenylalanine. Only CDR3 DNA is held: 45 bases, read in frame from base 1. Sequences SGHTA (CDR1) and FQGNSA (CDR2) are obtained from the germline V gene. General conclusions and limits of the study: Antigen specificity was not determined for the clonally expanded peripheral T cells. After ivuxolimab, CD8+ T cells had more expanded clones than CD4+ T cells on average. In the 0.1-3.0 mg/kg groups, partial responders were among the patients with the lowest normalized peripheral clonal expansion, particularly in CD8+ T cells. At doses of 0.1 to 3.0 mg/kg, clonal expansion of both CD4+ and CD8+ blood T cells was observed from baseline to week 6. Low levels of normalized T-cell clonal expansion were also seen in some patients who did not respond.

The sequences come from CD4+ or CD8+ T cells sorted from blood, collected in a trial of the OX40 agonist ivuxolimab. The chain is made from TRBV7-2 and TRBJ2-5; 7 middle bases align to TRBD2. The source of this sequence is an adult with an advanced solid tumor such as melanoma, head and neck, liver or kidney cancer. The sequenced DNA is TGTGCCAGCAGCTCCCCGGGGGGTAGCGGTGAGACCCAGTACTTC. It translates as CASSSPGGSGETQYF.